This T cell receptor beta chain was recovered during a study of blood T cells in healthy people across ages. General study findings and limits: Because sorting was not performed, PBMCs prevented conclusive naive versus antigen-experienced comparison. Diversity of TCR beta per million T cells declined in a roughly linear way with age.

The use of a sample-barcoded 5' primer and a J-beta primer mix characterized a second PCR of roughly 7 to 11 cycles. One entry per CDR3 protein, called by TCRdb with MiXCR from the 5' RACE reads. This sample has roughly 1 million distinct CDR3 sequences, with approximately 25% found just once. There are a few counts of this clonotype. Its target is not known. Mismatch with germline at one junction end may stem from a read error. Germline CDR1 reads LGHDT; CDR2 reads YNNKEL (reference sequence). The CDR3 length is 13 residues. The same sample was also studied in work on T cells of mothers and their children. That source reports: The sample comes from fewer than ten healthy Caucasian donors: mothers and children. No clones detected were persistent microchimeric T cell clones.

The clonotype was recovered from a girl aged 2-10 years in good health. Input material: blood. The V call is TRBV3-1, the J call TRBJ2-5, with D unclear. The CDR3 nucleotides read TGTGCCAGCAGCCAAGCTCCTGTTACCTCGCGGAAATTC. It yields the protein CASSQAPVTSRKF.